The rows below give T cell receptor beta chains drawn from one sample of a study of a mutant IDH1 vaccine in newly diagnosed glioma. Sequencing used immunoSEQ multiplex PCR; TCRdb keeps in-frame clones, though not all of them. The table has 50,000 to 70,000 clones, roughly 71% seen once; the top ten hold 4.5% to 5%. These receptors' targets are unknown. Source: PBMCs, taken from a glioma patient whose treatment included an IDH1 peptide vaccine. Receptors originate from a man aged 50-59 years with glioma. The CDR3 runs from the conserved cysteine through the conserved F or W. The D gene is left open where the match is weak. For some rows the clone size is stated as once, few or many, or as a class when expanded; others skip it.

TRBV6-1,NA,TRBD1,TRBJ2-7,CASIRTGQTYEQYF,TGTGCCAGCATCCGGACAGGCCAAACCTACGAGCAGTACTTC
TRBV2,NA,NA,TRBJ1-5,CASNPDGDQPQHF,TGTGCCAGCAATCCGGATGGTGATCAGCCCCAGCATTTT
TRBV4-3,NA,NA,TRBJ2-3,CASSQEPWGDTQYF,TGCGCCAGCAGCCAAGAACCGTGGGGAGATACGCAGTATTTT
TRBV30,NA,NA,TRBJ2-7,CAWSATGRHSYEQYF,TGTGCCTGGAGTGCGACGGGACGACATTCCTACGAGCAGTACTTC
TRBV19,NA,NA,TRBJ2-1,CASSETVSYNEQFF,TGTGCCAGTAGCGAGACAGTTTCCTACAATGAGCAGTTCTTC
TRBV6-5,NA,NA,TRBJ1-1,CASSYSTGVAEAFF,TGTGCCAGCAGTTACTCGACTGGGGTGGCTGAAGCTTTCTTT
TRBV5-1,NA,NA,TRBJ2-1,CASSPLGPPYNEQFF,TGCGCCAGCAGCCCTTTGGGACCACCCTACAATGAGCAGTTCTTC
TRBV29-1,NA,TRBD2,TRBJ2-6,CSVGGGSGANVLTF,TGCAGCGTGGGGGGGGGCTCTGGGGCCAACGTCCTGACTTTC
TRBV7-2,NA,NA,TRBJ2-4,CASSLLAQGGRNIQYF,TGTGCCAGCAGCTTACTCGCTCAGGGTGGCAGAAACATTCAGTACTTC
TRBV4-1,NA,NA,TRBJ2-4,CASSLDGQTQDIQYF,TGCGCCAGCAGCCTGGATGGACAGACCCAAGACATTCAGTACTTC
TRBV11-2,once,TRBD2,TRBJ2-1,CASSLASGGSYNEQFF,TGTGCCAGCAGCTTAGCTAGCGGGGGGTCCTACAATGAGCAGTTCTTC
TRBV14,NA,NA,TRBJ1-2,CASSHLNLRGYTF,TGTGCCAGCAGCCACCTAAATTTGCGGGGCTACACCTTC
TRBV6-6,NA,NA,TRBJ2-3,CASSLGGLADTQYF,TGTGCCAGCAGCTTGGGGGGCCTGGCGGATACGCAGTATTTT
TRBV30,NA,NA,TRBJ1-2,CAWRPQHLSGYTF,TGTGCCTGGAGGCCTCAGCACCTCTCCGGCTACACCTTC
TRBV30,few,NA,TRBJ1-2,CACRDLSNYGYTF,TGTGCCTGCAGGGACCTAAGTAACTATGGCTACACCTTC
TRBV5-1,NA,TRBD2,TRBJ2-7,CASGTSGGGPYEQYF,TGCGCCAGCGGGACTAGCGGGGGTGGACCCTACGAGCAGTACTTC
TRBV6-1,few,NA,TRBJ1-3,CASGRDSGNTIYF,TGTGCCAGCGGAAGAGACTCTGGAAACACCATATATTTT
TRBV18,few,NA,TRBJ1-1,CASSLTYNTEAFF,TGTGCCAGCTCCCTGACCTACAACACTGAAGCTTTCTTT
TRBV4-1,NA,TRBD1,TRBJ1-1,CASSFGQVNTEAFF,TGCGCCAGCAGCTTCGGACAGGTGAACACTGAAGCTTTCTTT
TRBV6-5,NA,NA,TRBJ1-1,CASTADRFSTEAFF,TGTGCCAGCACCGCTGACAGGTTTAGCACTGAAGCTTTCTTT
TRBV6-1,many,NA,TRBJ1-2,CASSEVGSYYGYTF,TGTGCCAGCAGTGAAGTGGGCAGCTACTATGGCTACACCTTC
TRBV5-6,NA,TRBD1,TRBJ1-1,CATSGGRGNTEAFF,TGTGCCACTTCAGGGGGGCGCGGGAACACTGAAGCTTTCTTT
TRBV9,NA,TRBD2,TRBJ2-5,CASSVEGGTRSETQYF,TGTGCCAGCAGCGTAGAAGGAGGGACTAGGTCGGAGACCCAGTACTTC
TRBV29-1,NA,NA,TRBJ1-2,CSVVWGPLGYTF,TGCAGCGTTGTCTGGGGGCCCCTTGGCTACACCTTC
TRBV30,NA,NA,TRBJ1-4,CAWGQSYEKLFF,TGTGCCTGGGGACAGTCTTATGAAAAACTGTTTTTT
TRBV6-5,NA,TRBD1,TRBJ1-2,CASSPREGANGYTF,TGTGCCAGCAGCCCCCGGGAGGGGGCAAATGGCTACACCTTC
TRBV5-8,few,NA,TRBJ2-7,CASSFGQSWEQYF,TGTGCCAGCAGCTTCGGACAGAGCTGGGAGCAGTACTTC
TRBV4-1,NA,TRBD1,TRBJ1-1,CASSPTPDRLGENTEAFF,TGCGCCAGCAGCCCCACGCCGGACAGGTTAGGAGAGAACACTGAAGCTTTCTTT
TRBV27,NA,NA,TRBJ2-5,CASIQRASGGTQYF,TGTGCCAGCATCCAGCGAGCTAGTGGGGGGACCCAGTACTTC
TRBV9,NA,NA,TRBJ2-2,CASKEGHFGELFF,TGTGCCAGCAAAGAGGGGCATTTCGGGGAGCTGTTTTTT
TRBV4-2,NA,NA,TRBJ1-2,CASSQAGLATGYTF,TGTGCCAGCAGCCAAGCGGGTCTGGCGACTGGCTACACCTTC
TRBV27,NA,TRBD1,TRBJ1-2,CASSPGTGRRGNYGYTF,TGTGCCAGCAGTCCAGGGACAGGGCGCCGGGGAAACTATGGCTACACCTTC
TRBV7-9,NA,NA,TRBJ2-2,CASSLRWGTGELFF,TGTGCCAGCAGCCTGCGATGGGGCACCGGGGAGCTGTTTTTT
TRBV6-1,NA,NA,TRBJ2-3,CASSGGTTTQGDTQYF,TGTGCCAGCAGTGGAGGAACTACCACCCAGGGAGATACGCAGTATTTT
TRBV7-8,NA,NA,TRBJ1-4,CASSLWARTNEKLFF,TGTGCCAGCAGCTTGTGGGCACGGACGAATGAAAAACTGTTTTTT
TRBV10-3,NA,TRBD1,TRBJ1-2,CAIRQGASNYGYTF,TGTGCCATCAGACAGGGGGCTTCAAACTATGGCTACACCTTC
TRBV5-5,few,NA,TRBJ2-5,CASSLQPPQETQYF,TGTGCCAGCAGCTTGCAACCTCCTCAAGAGACCCAGTACTTC
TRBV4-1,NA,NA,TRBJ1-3,CASSQERRAGGNTIYF,TGCGCCAGCAGCCAAGAAAGGCGCGCGGGTGGAAACACCATATATTTT
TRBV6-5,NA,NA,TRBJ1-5,CASRERVVGNQPQHF,TGTGCCAGCAGAGAACGGGTCGTCGGCAATCAGCCCCAGCATTTT
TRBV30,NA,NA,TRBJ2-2,CAWTRDTGELFF,TGTGCCTGGACCAGGGACACCGGGGAGCTGTTTTTT
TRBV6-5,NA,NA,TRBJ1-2,CASSYPRGGGYGYTF,TGTGCCAGCAGTTACCCCCGGGGAGGCGGCTATGGCTACACCTTC
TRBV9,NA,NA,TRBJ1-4,CASSPAGAGNEKLFF,TGTGCCAGCAGCCCCGCGGGGGCGGGAAATGAAAAACTGTTTTTT
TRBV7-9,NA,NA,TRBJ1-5,CASSLYGRGVNQPQHF,TGTGCCAGCAGCTTATATGGCAGGGGAGTCAATCAGCCCCAGCATTTT
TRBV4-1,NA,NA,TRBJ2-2,CASSPHRGQNTGELFF,TGCGCCAGCAGCCCGCATAGGGGACAGAACACCGGGGAGCTGTTTTTT
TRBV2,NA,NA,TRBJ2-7,CASSETGSTYEQYF,TGTGCCAGCAGTGAGACAGGATCGACCTACGAGCAGTACTTC
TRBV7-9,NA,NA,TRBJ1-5,CASSSTGPGNQPQHF,TGTGCCAGCAGCTCGACGGGTCCAGGTAATCAGCCCCAGCATTTT
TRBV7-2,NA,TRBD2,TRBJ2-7,CASSSSGTSPSGEQYF,TGTGCCAGCAGCTCTTCCGGGACTAGCCCGTCGGGGGAGCAGTACTTC
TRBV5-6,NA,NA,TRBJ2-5,CASSLVQGRETQYF,TGTGCCAGCAGCTTGGTACAGGGACGGGAGACCCAGTACTTC